This T cell receptor beta chain is from a study of Ad26.COV2.S vaccination and SARS-CoV-2 variants (dated by TCRdb to the early 2020s). The study in broad terms: Vaccine-arm donors were drawn from COV1001, a multicentre, randomized, double-blind, placebo-controlled phase I-IIa trial of Ad26.COV2.S in healthy adults. Blinding of investigators to trial group allocation was maintained during experiments and outcome assessment. The TCR-sequenced set comprised approximately 30 samples: some 20 Ad26.COV2.S vaccine recipients, 5 placebo recipients and 8 SARS-CoV-2 convalescent individuals. Ad26.COV2.S was given intramuscularly at 5x10^10 or 1x10^11 viral particles, as a single shot or as two shots 56 days apart. Participants in the trial were split at random into five groups of five each, receiving low-dose or high-dose Ad26.COV2.S once or twice, or else placebo on both occasions. Sequencing of the TCRbeta repertoire served to evaluate the specificity and breadth of SARS-CoV-2-reactive T cell receptors following Ad26.COV2.S vaccination.

Points on this clone: The specificity of this receptor is unknown. No quality values exist for individual bases; no much larger clone is one base distant.

Reading the germline V gene gives CDR1 LGHNA and CDR2 YSLEER. Inclusive of the bounding cysteine and phenylalanine, the CDR3 is 17 residues long. Kept here is only the CDR3 DNA, which spans 51 bases and is read in frame from base 1. V sheds 4 bases and J sheds 6 bases, leaving 21 bases between their ends. The immunoSEQ Assay was used to sequence TCRbeta CDR3 regions. After extraction, genomic DNA underwent amplification by bias-controlled multiplex PCR, followed by high-throughput sequencing. Turning to the authors' computational methods: To quantify the absolute abundance of every unique TCRbeta CDR3 region, sequences were collapsed and filtered. Usable DNA was measured by amplifying reference genes present in all nucleated cells, and TCRbeta template counts were normalized to that usable DNA to estimate T cell fraction. Repertoire TCRs were annotated as SARS-CoV-2-specific by exact matching of V gene, CDR3 amino acid sequence and J gene to a known reactive TCR set. The reference SARS-CoV-2 TCR set came from MIRA and was filtered for enrichment in COVID-19-positive ImmuneCODE repertoires, removing public or cross-reactive TCRs. Using the MIRA antigens, annotated TCRs were further analysed by specific ORF or by position within an ORF. Depth was the summed frequency of annotated unique rearrangements, while breadth was defined as annotated unique rearrangements over total unique productive rearrangements. TCR breadth was compared between groups using two-sided Wilcoxon rank-sum tests. Sourced from immuneACCESS, this table was stored by TCRdb with only in-frame sequences that have V and J called. A share of the clones is absent; for the studies checked, an unresolved V gene accounts for under half, and the remainder has no known explanation. The V and J calls and clone size come from that table; D and trimming were worked out from the DNA. This sample holds roughly 420,000 clones; approximately 88% were observed only once. About 4% of the sample comes from the top ten.

What the authors observed across the whole study: Compared with placebo recipients, Ad26.COV2.S recipients showed higher spike-specific TCR breadth (P = 0.0014). The study was not powered for comparison of responses between vaccine doses or regimens. Vaccine and placebo recipients had comparable non-spike TCR breadth, which fits with the vaccine containing only spike. It was noted by the authors that total T cell responses may have been underestimated by the TCR breadth and depth analyses. After vaccination, substantial breadth of spike-specific CD8+ and CD4+ T cell responses was reported.

The treatment or condition tag for this specimen amounts to: over 15 received Ad26.COV2.S at low or high dose, single or two shots; about 5 received placebo; per-sample allocation not given. Repertoires of vaccine and placebo recipients were sequenced from samples taken on day 63 after the first injection. Between 29 July and 7 August 2020, Cohort 1b enrolled 20 to 30 adults aged 18-55 years at one site in Boston, USA. Ad26.COV2.S was a replication-incompetent adenovirus type 26 vector expressing a prefusion-stabilized SARS-CoV-2 spike protein from the original Wuhan strain. The sequencing used peripheral blood, collected in a trial of Ad26.COV2.S vaccine versus placebo. The chain is assembled from TRBV4-3 and TRBJ2-2, and TRBD1 may be the D gene, going by 6 matching bases. This receptor was taken from a person between 18 and 65 years old who received the Ad26.COV2.S COVID-19 vaccine or a placebo. At the DNA level, the sequence is TGCGCCAGCAGCCGATCAAGGGGGTCGGGATACGCCGGGGAGCTGTTTTTT. It translates to CASSRSRGSGYAGELFF.